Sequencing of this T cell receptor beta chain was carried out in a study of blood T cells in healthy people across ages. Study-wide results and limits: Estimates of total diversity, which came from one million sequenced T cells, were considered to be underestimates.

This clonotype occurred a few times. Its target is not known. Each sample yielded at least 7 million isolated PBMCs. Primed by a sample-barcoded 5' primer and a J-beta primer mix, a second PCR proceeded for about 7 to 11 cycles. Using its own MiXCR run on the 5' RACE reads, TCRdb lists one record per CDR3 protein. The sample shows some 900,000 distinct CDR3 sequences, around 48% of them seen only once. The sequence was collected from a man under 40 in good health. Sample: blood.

The CDR3 spells CASSPTTGEPNEQFF. DNA of the CDR3: TGTGCCAGCAGCCCGACTACAGGGGAACCCAATGAGCAGTTCTTC. The chain carries TRBV5-6 and TRBJ2-1; 7 bases are a match to TRBD1. The CDR3 consists of 15 residues. The J segment lost 6 bases and the V segment lost 4 bases, leaving 10 bases of the junction unmatched. CDR1 and CDR2 (germline): SGHDT, YYEEEE.